This T cell receptor (beta chain) was sequenced in a study of blood T cells in healthy people across ages. Next came a second PCR, run for about 7 to 12 cycles, which used a sample-barcoded 5' primer along with a J-beta primer mix. TCRdb fed the 5' RACE reads into MiXCR, producing one record per CDR3 protein. The sample holds over 950,000 distinct CDR3 sequences; roughly half are singletons and the top ten take 20% to 25%. This clonotype was detected a few times. The germline CDR1 and CDR2 sequences are MNHEY and SMNVEV (reference sequence). The V and J ends lost 3 bases and 6 bases, in that order; junction bases with no gene match: 11. The length of the CDR3 is 17 residues.

Sequencing input: blood. The TCR was taken from a woman in her fifties or sixties in good health. V usage is TRBV27 and J usage is TRBJ2-1; TRBD2 matches at 10 bases. The CDR3 here is CASSFSPLAGVPNEQFF. The CDR3 DNA reads as TGTGCCAGCAGTTTCTCCCCTCTAGCGGGAGTCCCCAATGAGCAGTTCTTC.